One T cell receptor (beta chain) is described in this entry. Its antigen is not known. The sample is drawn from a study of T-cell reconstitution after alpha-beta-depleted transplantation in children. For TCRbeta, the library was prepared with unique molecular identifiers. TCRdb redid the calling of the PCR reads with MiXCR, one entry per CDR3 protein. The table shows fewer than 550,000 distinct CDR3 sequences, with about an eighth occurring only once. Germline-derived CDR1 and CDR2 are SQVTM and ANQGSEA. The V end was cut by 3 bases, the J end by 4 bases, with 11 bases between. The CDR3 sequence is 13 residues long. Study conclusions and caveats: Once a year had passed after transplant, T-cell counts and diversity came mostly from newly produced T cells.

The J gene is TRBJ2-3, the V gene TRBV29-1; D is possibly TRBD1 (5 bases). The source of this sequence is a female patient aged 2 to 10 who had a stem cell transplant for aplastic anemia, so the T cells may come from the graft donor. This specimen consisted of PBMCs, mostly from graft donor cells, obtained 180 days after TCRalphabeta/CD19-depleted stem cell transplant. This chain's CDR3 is CSVDRGSPDTQYF. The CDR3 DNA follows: TGCAGCGTTGATAGGGGCTCCCCAGATACGCAGTATTTT.